The 28 T cell receptor beta chains below all came from one sample that was sequenced in a study of early T cells in non-severe SARS-CoV-2 infection. TCRdb fed the 5' RACE reads into MiXCR, producing one record per CDR3 protein. The sample holds about 83,000 distinct CDR3 sequences, roughly an eighth seen once. The sequenced material came from whole blood. Source of these receptors: an adult who was a healthcare worker with PCR-confirmed SARS-CoV-2 infection or an uninfected control (not recorded which).

This clonotype occurred many times. This rearrangement joins TRBV29-1 to TRBJ2-1; tentative D call: TRBD1 (6 bases). This CDR3 has 12 residues. Germline V lookup: CDR1 SQVTM, CDR2 ANQGSEA. V lost 6 bases, J lost 2 bases, and 8 bases lay in between. CDR3 nucleotide sequence: TGCAGCGTCCGGGACACCTACAATGAGCAGTTCTTC. It yields the protein CSVRDTYNEQFF.

Note on this clonotype: It may be a read error: a sequence one base away is much more abundant. The chain couples TRBV7-2 to TRBJ2-1, with 8 bases that match TRBD2. Germline assignment: CDR1 SGHTA and CDR2 FQGNSA. The CDR3 consists of 14 residues. CDR3 in amino acids: CASSRMAGGDEQSF. The CDR3 nucleotides are TGTGCCAGCAGCCGCATGGCGGGAGGAGATGAGCAGTCCTTC. Looking up the rest from reference TRBV7-2 and TRBJ2-1 gives the full variable domain: GAGVSQSPSNKVTEKGKDVELRCDPISGHTALYWYRQSLGQGLEFLIYFQGNSAPDKSGLPSDRFSAERTGGSVSTLTIQRTQQEDSAVYLCASSRMAGGDEQSFGPGTRLTVL.

This clonotype was counted at least ten times. This chain links TRBV13 with TRBJ2-4; TRBD1 matches at 10 bases. Germline V CDR1 and CDR2: PRHDT, FYEKMQ (reference sequence). With V trimmed by 2 bases and J by 0 bases, 10 bases remained unmatched. CDR3 size: 19 residues. Written as DNA, the CDR3 is TGTGCCAGCAGCTTATACGTGACAGGGGGCCAATTAGCCAAAAACATTCAGTACTTC. This encodes CASSLYVTGGQLAKNIQYF. Full variable domain (remainder filled in from reference TRBV13 and TRBJ2-4): AAGVIQSPRHLIKEKRETATLKCYPIPRHDTVYWYQQGPGQDPQFLISFYEKMQSDKGSIPDRFSAQQFSDYHSELNMSSLELGDSALYFCASSLYVTGGQLAKNIQYFGAGTRLSVL.

This clonotype was picked up a small number of times. V is TRBV5-6 and J is TRBJ2-5; D gene ambiguous. CDR3 size: 16 residues. The germline V and J ends were trimmed by 3 bases and 2 bases, with 17 bases remaining between them. Per germline, CDR1 SGHDT and CDR2 YYEEEE. The DNA of the CDR3 is TGTGCCAGCAGCTCCACCGCCAGCCGGGTTCAAGAGACCCAGTACTTC. Translation: CASSSTASRVQETQYF.

This clonotype was recorded a few times. V is TRBV7-2 and J is TRBJ1-5; 10 nucleotides match TRBD1. Germline values: CDR1 SGHTA, CDR2 FQGNSA. This CDR3 is 15 amino acids long. J gave up 4 bases and V 5 bases, and 5 bases lay outside the gene matches. CDR3 sequence reads: CASSNTGQGNQPQHF. The DNA for the CDR3 is TGTGCCAGCAGCAACACGGGACAGGGGAATCAGCCCCAGCATTTT.

This clonotype was observed at least ten times. The V gene is TRBV6-2 or TRBV6-3, the J gene TRBJ1-6; D gene uncertain. The V gene lost 2 bases and the J gene lost 6 bases, with 8 bases spanning the gap. The germline V gene has CDR1 MNHEY and CDR2 SVGEGT. The CDR3 is 14 residues long. The CDR3 sequence is CASSYVHGNSPLHF. Written as DNA, the CDR3 is TGTGCCAGCAGTTACGTCCACGGTAATTCACCCCTCCACTTT.

This chain links TRBV6-5 with TRBJ2-1, with 10 bases aligning to TRBD2. After removal of 5 bases from V and 6 bases from J, the junction contained 7 bases not matched to a gene. This CDR3 spans 15 amino acids. Germline V gene data show CDR1 as MNHEY and CDR2 as SVGAGI. CDR3 sequence: CASSHGTSAPNEQFF. The CDR3 DNA is TGTGCCAGCAGTCACGGGACTAGCGCCCCCAATGAGCAGTTCTTC.

This clonotype was recorded a few times. This chain joins TRBV28 and TRBJ2-4; 9 bases line up with TRBD1. The CDR3 loop spans 15 amino acids. In germline, CDR1 is MDHEN, CDR2 SYDVKM. Losses at the gene ends were 6 bases for V and 10 bases for J; bases not matched to a gene: 13. The CDR3 sequence is CASSWRKDRGGIQYF. The CDR3 coding sequence is TGTGCCAGCAGCTGGAGAAAGGACAGGGGAGGAATTCAGTACTTC.

This clonotype was detected many times. This CDR3 is CSARASSYEQYF. DNA for the CDR3: TGCAGTGCTAGAGCGAGCTCCTACGAGCAGTACTTC. The chain combines TRBV20-1 with TRBJ2-7; D remains unclear. The CDR3 consists of 12 residues. Germline V gives CDR1 DFQATT, CDR2 SNEGSKA (reference sequence). V lost 1 base and J 0 bases, leaving 4 bases between the germline ends.

This clonotype was seen many times. This chain joins TRBV12-3 or TRBV12-4 and TRBJ1-5; D is perhaps TRBD1 (6 bases). The CDR3 runs to 14 residues. With 6 bases removed from V and 4 bases from J, the gap between germline ends came to 13 bases. The CDR3 loop is CASSRTEVNQPQHF. As DNA, the CDR3 is TGTGCCAGCAGCCGGACAGAAGTGAATCAGCCCCAGCATTTT.

This clonotype was found many times. The chain has TRBV11-2 and TRBJ2-5; possibly TRBD1 or TRBD2 for D (5 bases each). The V end was cut by 1 base, the J end by 5 bases, with 20 bases between. The CDR3 is made up of 17 amino acids. Germline V CDR1 and CDR2: SGHAT, FQNNGV. DNA for the CDR3: TGTGCCAGCAGCTTAGCCCGAAAGACCCAGGGCGGGGAGACCCAGTACTTC. Protein: CASSLARKTQGGETQYF.

This clonotype was observed many times. The genes are TRBV20-1 and TRBJ1-4; D remains unclear. V lost 3 bases and J 8 bases, leaving 19 bases between the germline ends. CDR3 size: 15 residues. Germline CDR1 and CDR2: DFQATT and SNEGSKA (reference sequence). This CDR3 reads CSASPRVHSREKLFF. Written as DNA, the CDR3 is TGCAGTGCTAGCCCCCGGGTCCATTCCAGGGAAAAACTGTTTTTT.

This clonotype has ten or more counts. The V and J genes are TRBV5-5 and TRBJ1-2; D is undetermined. This CDR3 is built from 12 residues. Per germline, CDR1 SGHKS and CDR2 YYEKEE (reference sequence). V lost 0 bases and J lost 4, with 4 bases in between. The CDR3 coding sequence is TGTGCCAGCAGCTTGGGGCTCTATGGCTACACCTTC. Translation gives CASSLGLYGYTF. The variable domain in full, with the rest retrieved from reference TRBV5-5 and TRBJ1-2, is DAGVTQSPTHLIKTRGQQVTLRCSPISGHKSVSWYQQVLGQGPQFIFQYYEKEERGRGNFPDRFSARQFPNYSSELNVNALLLGDSALYLCASSLGLYGYTFGSGTRLTVV.

This clonotype was observed a few times. This chain connects TRBV7-3 to TRBJ2-3; 7 nucleotides align to TRBD2. V lost 3 bases and J lost 1; bases outside the gene matches: 4. Germline V gene lookup returns CDR1 SGHTA and CDR2 FQGTGA. The CDR3 contains 15 residues. CDR3 region: CASSFGGRGTDTQYF. The CDR3 region has the DNA TGTGCCAGCAGCTTCGGAGGGAGGGGCACAGATACGCAGTATTTT.

V usage is TRBV7-9 and J usage is TRBJ2-5; TRBD2 matches at 9 bases. The CDR3 runs 15 residues. The V and J ends lost 5 bases and 5 bases, in that order; junction bases with no gene match: 9. Per germline, CDR1 SEHNR and CDR2 FQNEAQ (reference sequence). The CDR3 DNA follows: TGTGCCAGCAGCAGGACTAGCGCGGCGGGCGAGACCCAGTACTTC. This sequence encodes CASSRTSAAGETQYF. The variable domain in full, with the rest retrieved from reference TRBV7-9 and TRBJ2-5, is DTGVSQNPRHKITKRGQNVTFRCDPISEHNRLYWYRQTLGQGPEFLTYFQNEAQLEKSRLLSDRFSAERPKGSFSTLEIQRTEQGDSAMYLCASSRTSAAGETQYFGPGTRLLVL.

The chain joins TRBV12-3 or TRBV12-4 to TRBJ2-7, with TRBD1 matching over 8 bases. There are 13 residues in the CDR3. With 6 bases clipped from V and 1 base from J, the junction kept 2 bases outside the gene matches. CDR3 DNA sequence: TGTGCCAGCAGAGGACAGGGATCCTACGAGCAGTACTTC. This encodes CASRGQGSYEQYF.

The chain joins TRBV7-3 to TRBJ1-1; TRBD1 is a possible D gene (5 bases). CDR3 length: 13 amino acids. CDR1 SGHTA and CDR2 FQGTGA come from the germline V gene. V was shortened by 5 bases and J by 5 bases, with 12 bases between the two germline ends. The CDR3: CASSLRERTEAFF. The CDR3 nucleotides are TGTGCCAGCAGCCTCAGGGAGAGGACTGAAGCTTTCTTT.

This clonotype has only one observation. V gene TRBV10-3 combines with J gene TRBJ2-1, with D possibly being TRBD1 or TRBD2 (5 bases each). Trimming stripped 6 bases from V and 5 bases from J, with 11 bases between. Germline CDR1 ENHRY, CDR2 SYGVKD. This CDR3 has 13 amino acids. The CDR3 protein is CAIRGTENNEQFF. DNA of the CDR3: TGTGCCATCAGAGGGACGGAGAACAATGAGCAGTTCTTC.

This clonotype showed up many times. V usage is TRBV20-1 and J usage is TRBJ1-1; D ambiguous. The V gene lost 1 base and the J gene lost 7 bases, with 13 bases spanning the gap. The CDR3 contains 13 residues. CDR1 DFQATT and CDR2 SNEGSKA come from the germline V gene (reference sequence). The CDR3 DNA sequence: TGCAGTGCTAGAGGGGCGCGAGAGTTTGAAGCTTTCTTT. Translation: CSARGAREFEAFF.

V gene TRBV9 combines with J gene TRBJ2-7, with D possibly being TRBD1 (6 bases). CDR3 length equals 15 residues. V gave up 3 bases and J gave up 0 bases, with 13 bases separating them. Per germline, CDR1 SGDLS and CDR2 YYNGEE. The CDR3 DNA sequence: TGTGCCAGCAGCGACCGGGACACATTCTCCTACGAGCAGTACTTC. Its translation: CASSDRDTFSYEQYF.

This clonotype was counted a few times. This sequence joins TRBV9 and TRBJ1-1; D not certain. CDR3 length: 13 residues. Germline CDR1 and CDR2: SGDLS and YYNGEE. V shed 4 bases and J shed 0 bases, with 7 bases lying between them. The CDR3 protein is CASSPRVNTEAFF. The CDR3 DNA reads TGTGCCAGCAGCCCGAGGGTGAACACTGAAGCTTTCTTT.

The V gene is TRBV29-1, the J gene TRBJ2-7; D is possibly TRBD1 (6 bases). The germline V and J ends were trimmed by 4 bases and 5 bases, with 15 bases remaining between them. CDR1 is SQVTM, CDR2 ANQGSEA, per germline. The CDR3 is 13 amino acids. The CDR3 region is CSVARGSYDEQYF. CDR3 nucleotides: TGCAGCGTTGCGAGGGGGTCTTATGACGAGCAGTACTTC.

V and J are TRBV11-2 and TRBJ2-1, with 8 nucleotides matching TRBD2. V gave up 5 bases and J gave up 8 bases; unmatched junction bases: 2. Germline V gives CDR1 SGHAT, CDR2 FQNNGV. The CDR3 extends over 12 amino acids. CDR3 DNA: TGTGCCAGCAGCCGAGCGGGAGATGAGCAGTTCTTC. This translates into CASSRAGDEQFF. Supplemented by reference TRBV11-2 and TRBJ2-1, the full variable domain reads EAGVAQSPRYKIIEKRQSVAFWCNPISGHATLYWYQQILGQGPKLLIQFQNNGVVDDSQLPKDRFSAERLKGVDSTLKIQPAKLEDSAVYLCASSRAGDEQFFGPGTRLTVL.

This clonotype was recorded a few times. The chain employs TRBV30 and TRBJ1-1; D may be TRBD1 (5 bases). Deletions cut 2 bases from V and 5 bases from J, with 18 bases between. CDR1 and CDR2 from the germline V gene are GTSNPN and SVGIG (reference sequence). There are 15 residues in the CDR3. The CDR3 nucleotides read TGTGCCTGGAGTCCCCATGCAGGGAGGTGGACTGAAGCTTTCTTT. Encoded protein: CAWSPHAGRWTEAFF.

This clonotype was detected many times. The rearrangement links TRBV5-5 to TRBJ2-5; TRBD1 might be the D (5 bases). The CDR3 totals 14 residues. Germline CDR1 is SGHKS and CDR2 is YYEKEE (reference sequence). Trimming shortened V by 4 bases and J by 1 base, and 11 bases separated the two germline ends. CDR3 sequence: CASSPGHPQETQYF. CDR3 sequence (DNA): TGTGCCAGCAGCCCAGGACACCCCCAAGAGACCCAGTACTTC.

This clonotype appeared a few times. This sequence joins TRBV27 and TRBJ2-5; the D is unclear. Trimming cost V 6 bases and J 5 bases, with 7 bases left between them. The germline V gene encodes CDR1 MNHEY and CDR2 SMNVEV (reference sequence). The CDR3 runs 11 residues. The CDR3: CASRTGETQYF. The CDR3 nucleotides are TGTGCCAGCAGGACCGGGGAGACCCAGTACTTC.

This clonotype was picked up many times. The V and J genes are TRBV7-2 and TRBJ2-7; D remains unclear. CDR3 length equals 13 residues. With 4 bases removed from V and 2 bases from J, the gap between germline ends came to 9 bases. The V gene's germline CDR1 is SGHTA and CDR2 FQGNSA. This CDR3 reads CASSSQPTYEQYF. The CDR3 DNA sequence: TGTGCCAGCAGCTCTCAGCCAACCTACGAGCAGTACTTC.

For this clonotype: A read error may account for a junction end that differs from germline. The chain carries TRBV7-9 and TRBJ1-2; 12 nucleotides line up with TRBD1. Germline CDR1 and CDR2: SEHNR and FQNEAQ (reference sequence). This CDR3 comprises 15 residues. The CDR3 here is CASTLTGQGAYGYTF. CDR3 bases: TGTGCCAGCACCTTAACGGGACAGGGGGCCTATGGCTACACCTTC.